Listed here are 32 T cell receptor beta chains from one sample, sequenced in a study of early stage breast cancer tumors. The repertoire was sequenced with immunoSEQ multiplex PCR; TCRdb's copy has only in-frame clones and lacks some. The sample contains 50,000 or so clones, 83% of which appear only once. Sequenced material: blood. These receptors originate from a person in their fifties or sixties with breast cancer.

This clone was recorded a few times. The J gene is TRBJ2-7, the V gene TRBV7-6; TRBD1 agrees at 7 bases. The J segment lost 2 bases and the V segment lost 0 bases, leaving 7 bases of the junction unmatched. CDR1 is SGHVS, CDR2 FNYEAQ, per germline. The CDR3 is 16 residues long. In nucleotides, the CDR3 is TGTGCCAGCAGCTTAGCGAGGGGACAGTATACCTACGAGCAGTACTTC. It translates to CASSLARGQYTYEQYF.

The CDR3 DNA follows: TGTGCCAGCAGCTTATCCCAGGTTAGCTCCTACGAGCAGTACTTC. As protein: CASSLSQVSSYEQYF. V gene TRBV7-9 combines with J gene TRBJ2-7; D uncertain. The CDR3 has 15 amino acids. Looked up from germline, CDR1 is SEHNR and CDR2 is FQNEAQ (reference sequence). Trimming shortened V by 2 bases and J by 0 bases, and 11 bases separated the two germline ends. Supplemented by reference TRBV7-9 and TRBJ2-7, the full variable domain reads DTGVSQNPRHKITKRGQNVTFRCDPISEHNRLYWYRQTLGQGPEFLTYFQNEAQLEKSRLLSDRFSAERPKGSFSTLEIQRTEQGDSAMYLCASSLSQVSSYEQYFGPGTRLTVT.

This clone has a single count. The genes are TRBV5-1 and TRBJ2-3; D may be TRBD1 (6 bases). There are 16 residues in the CDR3. Deletions cut 2 bases from V and 1 base from J, with 14 bases between. CDR1 and CDR2 (germline): SGHRS, YFSETQ. CDR3 coding DNA: TGCGCCAGCAGCTTCCTCGCGGCAGGGGGCACAGATACGCAGTATTTT. Amino acids: CASSFLAAGGTDTQYF.

The chain employs TRBV4-2 and TRBJ2-2, with TRBD1 matching 8 bases. V was clipped by 1 base and J by 6 bases; unmatched bases: 10. CDR3 size: 17 residues. Germline CDR1 LGHNA, CDR2 YNFKEQ. CDR3 sequence reads: CASSQGGSGQGAGELFF. In nucleotides, the CDR3 is TGTGCCAGCAGCCAAGGCGGTAGTGGACAGGGAGCCGGGGAGCTGTTTTTT.

This chain joins TRBV7-9 and TRBJ2-7, with D possibly TRBD2 on 6 matching bases. This CDR3 contains 14 residues. Germline CDR1 SEHNR, CDR2 FQNEAQ (reference sequence). V shed 6 bases and J shed 0 bases, with 12 bases lying between them. The CDR3 DNA sequence: TGTGCCAGCAGTCCGCCGGGGGTCTCCTACGAGCAGTACTTC. It yields the protein CASSPPGVSYEQYF. Supplemented by reference TRBV7-9 and TRBJ2-7, the full variable domain reads DTGVSQNPRHKITKRGQNVTFRCDPISEHNRLYWYRQTLGQGPEFLTYFQNEAQLEKSRLLSDRFSAERPKGSFSTLEIQRTEQGDSAMYLCASSPPGVSYEQYFGPGTRLTVT.

This clone has just a few counts. The CDR3 DNA sequence: TGTGCCAGCAGCTTACAGGGGGCCAGTAATTCACCCCTCCACTTT. Translated: CASSLQGASNSPLHF. The genes are TRBV7-8 and TRBJ1-6, with TRBD1 matching 8 bases. CDR3 size: 15 residues. The germline gives CDR1 SGHVS, CDR2 FQNEAQ. The junction had 3 bases not matched to a gene; V was cut back by 2 bases and J by 6 bases.

The count of this clone is one. This chain joins TRBV18 and TRBJ2-1, with D maybe TRBD1 (6 bases). There are 12 residues in the CDR3. V lost 4 bases and J lost 12, with 13 bases in between. In germline, CDR1 is KGHSH, CDR2 LQKENI. The CDR3 sequence: CASSRAAGVQFF. Written as DNA, the CDR3 is TGTGCCAGCTCACGAGCGGCAGGGGTGCAGTTCTTC. The full variable domain, rest sourced from reference TRBV18 and TRBJ2-1, is NAGVMQNPRHLVRRRGQEARLRCSPMKGHSHVYWYRQLPEEGLKFMVYLQKENIIDESGMPKERFSAEFPKEGPSILRIQQVVRGDSAAYFCASSRAAGVQFFGPGTRLTVL.

This rearrangement joins TRBV29-1 to TRBJ1-2; D gene ambiguous. Trimming stripped 6 bases from V and 4 bases from J, with 12 bases between. The CDR3 runs to 12 residues. Germline assignment: CDR1 SQVTM and CDR2 ANQGSEA. CDR3 DNA sequence: TGCAGCGTCGGAACCCAGGCCTATGGCTACACCTTC. It encodes CSVGTQAYGYTF.

CDR3 sequence reads: CASSLAPGTNYGYTF. Written as DNA, the CDR3 is TGTGCCAGCAGCTTAGCGCCCGGAACCAACTATGGCTACACCTTC. V gene TRBV7-2 combines with J gene TRBJ1-2; D call uncertain. Trimming took off 0 bases at V and 2 bases at J, with 10 bases between the two ends. From germline, CDR1 is SGHTA and CDR2 FQGNSA. The length of the CDR3 is 15 residues. Full variable domain (outside the CDR3, taken from reference TRBV7-2 and TRBJ1-2): GAGVSQSPSNKVTEKGKDVELRCDPISGHTALYWYRQSLGQGLEFLIYFQGNSAPDKSGLPSDRFSAERTGGSVSTLTIQRTQQEDSAVYLCASSLAPGTNYGYTFGSGTRLTVV.

The chain carries TRBV18 and TRBJ2-7, with 8 bases lining up with TRBD2. Germline CDR1 is KGHSH and CDR2 is LQKENI. Trimming at V came to 5 bases and at J to 4 bases, leaving 19 bases not matched to a gene. The CDR3 is made up of 18 amino acids. The CDR3 here is CASSTQPAGGADLYEQYF. In nucleotides, the CDR3 is TGTGCCAGCTCAACACAACCAGCCGGGGGGGCCGACCTATACGAGCAGTACTTC.

The chain joins TRBV7-2 to TRBJ2-5; TRBD1 is a possible D gene (5 bases). This CDR3 has 15 amino acids. Germline CDR1 is SGHTA and CDR2 is FQGNSA. V was shortened by 3 bases and J by 5 bases, with 16 bases between the two germline ends. The CDR3 sequence is CASSFAGILGETQYF. The CDR3 bases are TGTGCCAGCAGCTTTGCAGGGATTCTCGGGGAGACCCAGTACTTC.

The chain is built from TRBV18 and TRBJ2-7; weak D call: TRBD2 (5 bases). Germline V lookup: CDR1 KGHSH, CDR2 LQKENI. The CDR3 runs to 16 residues. Trimming took off 4 bases at V and 3 bases at J, with 19 bases between the two ends. The chain's CDR3 is CASSLRRTPPHYEQYF. The CDR3, as DNA: TGTGCCAGCTCACTACGCCGGACTCCACCCCACTACGAGCAGTACTTC.

This rearrangement joins TRBV14 to TRBJ2-1, with 9 positions matching TRBD1. Germline lookup yields CDR1 SGHDN and CDR2 FVKESK. The CDR3 consists of 14 residues. J lost 14 bases, V lost 0 bases, and 8 bases had no gene match. The CDR3 sequence: CASSQDIVGTGKFF. CDR3 bases: TGTGCCAGCAGCCAAGATATTGTAGGGACAGGGAAGTTCTTC.

This chain connects TRBV28 to TRBJ1-5; D gene ambiguous. This CDR3 region has 11 residues. Germline V gene lookup returns CDR1 MDHEN and CDR2 SYDVKM. Trimming took 6 bases from V and 3 from J, leaving 3 bases between them. CDR3 DNA sequence: TGTGCCAGCAGGTCCAATCAGCCCCAGCATTTT. This gives the protein CASRSNQPQHF.

The V gene is TRBV10-1, the J gene TRBJ1-5; D remains ambiguous. Germline V lookup: CDR1 WNHNN, CDR2 SYGVQD (reference sequence). The CDR3 totals 15 residues. Trimming took 2 bases from V and 2 from J, leaving 10 bases between them. CDR3 loop: CASSEGLRGNQPQHF. CDR3 sequence (DNA): TGCGCCAGCAGTGAGGGCTTGAGGGGCAATCAGCCCCAGCATTTT.

The CDR3 DNA reads TGTGCCAGCAGCTTAGAGGGGGGGGAGACCCAGTACTTC. Protein product: CASSLEGGETQYF. The chain uses TRBV7-6 and TRBJ2-5; D perhaps matches TRBD2 (7 bases). The CDR3 is 13 residues long. The V end was cut by 1 base, the J end by 5 bases, with 8 bases between. Germline V lookup: CDR1 SGHVS, CDR2 FNYEAQ.

This chain uses TRBV6-1 with TRBJ2-5; perhaps D is TRBD1 or TRBD2 (6 bases each). The CDR3 sequence is 14 residues long. In germline, CDR1 is MNHNS, CDR2 SASEGT. The V and J ends lost 7 bases and 5 bases respectively, with 17 bases between them. The CDR3 nucleotides are TGTGCCAGCACCAAAAGGGGGGCTGAGGAGACCCAGTACTTC. It encodes CASTKRGAEETQYF.

This clone was recorded only once. V and J are TRBV5-4 and TRBJ1-1; no reliable D call. Trimming shortened V by 10 bases and J by 1 base, and 8 bases separated the two germline ends. CDR1 and CDR2 (germline): SGHNT, YYREEE (reference sequence). The CDR3 has 11 residues. The CDR3 protein is CAGHRNTEAFF. CDR3 coding DNA: TGTGCCGGCCACAGGAACACTGAAGCTTTCTTT.

This clone is a singleton in its sample. The chain carries TRBV18 and TRBJ2-7; no reliable D call. With 4 bases removed from V and 6 bases from J, the gap between germline ends came to 19 bases. The CDR3 is 15 residues long. The germline CDR1 and CDR2 sequences are KGHSH and LQKENI. CDR3 DNA: TGTGCCAGCTCACGACCCAGCTCTCTCATCGCCGAGCAGTACTTC. Translating gives CASSRPSSLIAEQYF.

This chain links TRBV14 with TRBJ1-1, with D maybe TRBD1 (5 bases). V lost 4 bases, J lost 1 base, and 19 bases lay in between. CDR1 and CDR2 from the germline V gene are SGHDN and FVKESK. The CDR3 totals 17 residues. The CDR3 here is CASSLHGRGWRNTEAFF. The CDR3 nucleotides are TGTGCCAGCAGCCTCCATGGGAGGGGTTGGAGGAACACTGAAGCTTTCTTT.

This chain's CDR3 is CASSTGGGGFQPQHF. Here the CDR3 DNA reads TGTGCCAGTAGTACAGGGGGGGGTGGATTTCAGCCCCAGCATTTT. V is TRBV19 and J is TRBJ1-5; 7 nucleotides agree with TRBD1. The CDR3 is 15 residues long. Unmatched junction bases numbered 9, after V lost 4 bases and J lost 6 bases. CDR1 is LNHDA, CDR2 SQIVND, per germline (reference sequence).

This clone occurred a few times. The rearrangement uses TRBV6-5 and TRBJ1-6; D ambiguous. This CDR3 region has 14 residues. Looked up from germline, CDR1 is MNHEY and CDR2 is SVGAGI. V lost 5 bases and J lost 7, with 12 bases in between. The CDR3 spells CASSQQQWNSPLHF. The CDR3 bases are TGTGCCAGCAGTCAGCAGCAATGGAATTCACCCCTCCACTTT.

The rearrangement uses TRBV6-5 and TRBJ2-1; D possibly matches TRBD1 or TRBD2 (5 bases each). CDR1 MNHEY and CDR2 SVGAGI come from the germline V gene. This CDR3 spans 15 amino acids. V lost 10 bases to trimming and J lost 3 bases, with 19 bases between them. In DNA form, the CDR3 reads TGTGCCAATCCTAGATGCCGGGACGACTACAATGAGCAGTTCTTC. It is translated as CANPRCRDDYNEQFF.

This clone showed up just once. The CDR3 loop reads CASKSLGGYSNQPQHF. Written as DNA, the CDR3 is TGTGCCAGCAAAAGCCTCGGTGGTTATAGCAATCAGCCCCAGCATTTT. This rearrangement joins TRBV19 to TRBJ1-5; D gene uncertain. CDR1 is LNHDA and CDR2 is SQIVND in the germline V gene (reference sequence). Between the trimmed V and J ends, which lost 9 bases and 0 bases, there was a span of 18 bases. This CDR3 comprises 16 residues.

CDR3 loop: CASSIGTKRGYTF. Here the CDR3 DNA reads TGTGCCAGTAGTATCGGAACAAAAAGGGGCTACACCTTC. The rearrangement uses TRBV19 and TRBJ1-2, with D unresolved. V was cut by 3 bases and J by 8 bases, with 13 bases left in between. This CDR3 has 13 residues. The germline CDR1 and CDR2 sequences are LNHDA and SQIVND (reference sequence).

The genes are TRBV19 and TRBJ1-1, with D perhaps matching TRBD1 (5 bases). The CDR3 contains 13 residues. Germline V gene sequence: CDR1 LNHDA, CDR2 SQIVND (reference sequence). The V end lost 9 bases, the J end lost 4 bases, and 15 bases lay between the germline ends. The chain's CDR3 is CASTGTGSTEAFF. CDR3 nucleotides: TGTGCCAGCACCGGGACCGGGAGCACTGAAGCTTTCTTT.

V gene TRBV11-2 combines with J gene TRBJ1-1; 9 bases match TRBD1. The CDR3 consists of 19 residues. Trimming cost V 5 bases and J 4 bases; bases outside gene matches: 20. The V gene's germline CDR1 is SGHAT and CDR2 FQNNGV. The CDR3 DNA is TGTGCCAGCAGCGTGGCGCCGGGGACAGGGTCCCGGAGGGGCACTGAAGCTTTCTTT. It translates to CASSVAPGTGSRRGTEAFF.

This clone was counted once. This chain joins TRBV5-1 and TRBJ2-5; D uncertain. The CDR3 has 14 amino acids. Trimming pared 0 bases from V and 2 bases from J, leaving 8 bases between. CDR1 and CDR2 (germline): SGHRS, YFSETQ. In DNA form, the CDR3 reads TGCGCCAGCAGCTTGGATTCGGTTCAAGAGACCCAGTACTTC. Translated, it gives CASSLDSVQETQYF.

The rearrangement joins TRBV28 to TRBJ1-3; D is ambiguous. The CDR3 loop spans 14 amino acids. V dropped 5 bases and J dropped 1 base, with 9 bases sitting between them. Germline CDR1 MDHEN, CDR2 SYDVKM. The DNA for the CDR3 is TGTGCCAGCAGTCCCGGGGATTCTGGAAACACCATATATTTT. Translation: CASSPGDSGNTIYF.

The chain combines TRBV4-1 with TRBJ2-1; D not resolved. The CDR3 has 10 residues. Germline-derived CDR1 and CDR2 are MGHRA and YSYEKL. The CDR3 nucleotides are TGCCCCCAGTACTACAATGAGCAGTTCTTC. It specifies CPQYYNEQFF.

This chain uses TRBV5-6 with TRBJ2-3; D possibly uses TRBD1 or TRBD2 (6 bases each). V lost 2 bases and J 3 bases, leaving 10 bases between the germline ends. This CDR3 region has 14 residues. From germline, CDR1 is SGHDT and CDR2 YYEEEE. CDR3 residues: CASSLWGATDTQYF. In DNA, the CDR3 is TGTGCCAGCAGCTTATGGGGGGCAACAGATACGCAGTATTTT.

This chain connects TRBV5-3 to TRBJ1-5; TRBD1 is a possible D gene (6 bases). TRBV5-3 is sorted into the ORF group, with uncertain function. Between the trimmed V and J ends, which lost 0 bases and 0 bases, there was a span of 13 bases. The CDR3 is 17 residues long. CDR3 residues: CARSLGDIEYSNQPQHF. Here the CDR3 DNA reads TGTGCCAGAAGCTTGGGGGACATAGAATATAGCAATCAGCCCCAGCATTTT.